The clone carrying this T cell receptor (beta chain) was observed a single time. This sample was included in a study of T cell responses to AZD1222 COVID-19 vaccine. Measured with immunoSEQ multiplex PCR; TCRdb has only the in-frame clones, and not every one. There are over 150,000 clones in the sample; around 90% occur only once, and 2.6% lies in the top ten. The sample was peripheral blood, taken on day 0 of AZD1222 vaccination. The clonotype originates from an adult in good health.

In DNA, the CDR3 is TGCGCCAGCAGCTGGGAAGGGACAGGCTCTGGAAACACCATATATTTT. It codes for CASSWEGTGSGNTIYF. This chain joins TRBV5-1 and TRBJ1-3, with 8 bases identical to TRBD1. Unmatched junction bases numbered 5, after V lost 3 bases and J lost 0 bases. This CDR3 has 16 residues. Germline V gene data show CDR1 as SGHRS and CDR2 as YFSETQ.